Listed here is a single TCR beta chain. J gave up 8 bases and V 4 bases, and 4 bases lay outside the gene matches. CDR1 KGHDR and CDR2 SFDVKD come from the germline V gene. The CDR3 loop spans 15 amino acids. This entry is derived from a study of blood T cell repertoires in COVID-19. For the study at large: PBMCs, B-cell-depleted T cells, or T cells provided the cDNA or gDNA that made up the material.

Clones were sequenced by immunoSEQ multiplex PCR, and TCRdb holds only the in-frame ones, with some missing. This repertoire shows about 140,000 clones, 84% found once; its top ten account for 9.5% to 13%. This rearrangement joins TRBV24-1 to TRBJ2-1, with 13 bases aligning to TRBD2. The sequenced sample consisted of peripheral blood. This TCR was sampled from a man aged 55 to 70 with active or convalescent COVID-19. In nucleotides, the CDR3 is TGTGCCACCAGTGAATCCGGACTAGCGGGAGATGAGCAGTTCTTC. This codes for CATSESGLAGDEQFF.